This is a list of T cell receptor beta chains from one sample in a study of Graves' ophthalmopathy and Graves' hyperthyroidism. TCRdb analysed the multiplex PCR reads with MiXCR anew, one entry per CDR3 protein. There are about 410,000 distinct CDR3 sequences in the sample; about 16% occur only once, and roughly 1.5% lies in the top ten. Sequencing was done on a sample of peripheral blood. These receptors were taken from a woman aged 18-29 years with Graves' ophthalmopathy. The CDR3 runs from the conserved cysteine through the conserved F or W. D genes are given only for firm matches. Expanded clones are given a class, and other clones once, few, many or no size at all.

CDR3aa	CDR3nt	len	v_gene	j_gene	d_gene	abundance
CASSPTAGTATYEQYF	TGTGCCAGCAGTCCTACCGCCGGGACAGCCACCTACGAGCAGTACTTC	16	TRBV13	TRBJ2-7	TRBD1	many
CASSQERVVQNGEQYF	TGCGCCAGCAGCCAAGAACGAGTCGTTCAGAACGGTGAGCAGTACTTC	16	TRBV4-3	TRBJ2-7	-	many
CASSYVVEDGSTYEQYF	TGTGCCAGCAGTTACGTGGTCGAGGACGGGAGTACCTACGAGCAGTACTTC	17	TRBV6-2/TRBV6-3	TRBJ2-7	-	many
CASSPSLGVDSPLHF	TGTGCCAGCAGCCCGTCCCTTGGAGTCGATTCACCCCTCCACTTT	15	TRBV12-3/TRBV12-4	TRBJ1-6	-	many
CASRRGGGEETQYF	TGTGCCAGCAGGCGGGGGGGTGGAGAAGAGACCCAGTACTTC	14	TRBV25-1	TRBJ2-5	TRBD2	many
CASSQDSSSGANVLTF	TGCGCCAGCAGCCAAGATTCGAGCTCTGGGGCCAACGTCCTGACTTTC	16	TRBV4-3	TRBJ2-6	-	many
CSAPAGGRGNQPQHF	TGCAGTGCTCCCGCAGGGGGCCGTGGCAATCAGCCCCAGCATTTT	15	TRBV20-1	TRBJ1-5	TRBD1	-
CASSDDRGRTGANVLTF	TGTGCCAGCAGTGACGACAGGGGGCGGACTGGGGCCAACGTCCTGACTTTC	17	TRBV6-4	TRBJ2-6	TRBD1	many
CASEGGRELSQPQHF	TGTGCCAGCGAGGGTGGCAGGGAGTTGAGTCAGCCCCAGCATTTT	15	TRBV6-1	TRBJ1-5	-	many
CSARGQGTYGYTF	TGCAGTGCTAGAGGACAGGGCACCTATGGCTACACCTTC	13	TRBV20-1	TRBJ1-2	TRBD1	-
CASRNPGQHTEAFF	TGTGCCAGCCGAAACCCGGGACAGCACACTGAAGCTTTCTTT	14	TRBV25-1	TRBJ1-1	TRBD1	many
CASSLSQGPYEQYF	TGTGCCAGCAGCTTATCTCAAGGGCCCTACGAGCAGTACTTC	14	TRBV28	TRBJ2-7	-	many
CAWSVGGDQPQHF	TGTGCCTGGAGTGTGGGAGGTGATCAGCCCCAGCATTTT	13	TRBV30	TRBJ1-5	-	many
CASSVEVGTSGSDPGELFF	TGTGCCAGCAGCGTAGAAGTGGGCACTAGCGGGAGCGATCCCGGGGAGCTGTTTTTT	19	TRBV9	TRBJ2-2	TRBD2	many
CASRGNRQGWGTEAFF	TGTGCCAGCAGGGGAAACCGACAGGGATGGGGGACTGAAGCTTTCTTT	16	TRBV12-3/TRBV12-4	TRBJ1-1	TRBD1	few
CASSLYQFRRGETQYF	TGTGCCAGCAGCTTATATCAGTTCCGAAGAGGGGAGACCCAGTACTTC	16	TRBV7-2	TRBJ2-5	-	many
CASSTGTVSNQPQHF	TGTGCCAGTAGTACCGGGACGGTAAGCAATCAGCCCCAGCATTTT	15	TRBV19	TRBJ1-5	-	many
CASSQSATFSQYF	TGTGCCAGCAGCCAGTCCGCTACCTTCAGTCAGTACTTC	13	TRBV6-2/TRBV6-3	TRBJ2-7	-	-
CASTLGTPEAFF	TGTGCCAGCACTCTAGGGACACCTGAAGCTTTCTTT	12	TRBV6-2/TRBV6-3	TRBJ1-1	-	many
CASSQGTGGAFF	TGTGCCAGCAGCCAAGGGACGGGGGGAGCTTTCTTT	12	TRBV14	TRBJ1-1	-	many
CASSPRGPHQETQYF	TGTGCCAGCAGCCCTAGGGGACCGCACCAAGAGACCCAGTACTTC	15	TRBV7-9	TRBJ2-5	-	-
CASSPLRQGVSDEQYF	TGTGCCAGCAGTCCACTGAGGCAGGGGGTTTCAGACGAGCAGTATTTC	16	TRBV12-3/TRBV12-4	TRBJ2-7	TRBD1	many
CASTSGNGYGYTF	TGTGCCAGCACGTCCGGGAACGGCTATGGCTACACCTTC	13	TRBV12-3/TRBV12-4	TRBJ1-2	-	many
CASRKDSGSQAFF	TGTGCCAGCAGGAAAGACAGCGGGTCTCAAGCTTTCTTT	13	TRBV6-1	TRBJ1-1	-	-
CASSLWLSPYEQYF	TGTGCCAGCAGTTTATGGCTTAGTCCCTACGAGCAGTACTTC	14	TRBV28	TRBJ2-7	-	many
CASRDTPGTTEAFF	TGCGCCAGCAGAGATACCCCAGGGACCACTGAAGCTTTCTTT	14	TRBV5-1	TRBJ1-1	-	-
CASSSPGLAGGQYF	TGTGCCAGCAGTTCACCGGGACTAGCGGGCGGACAGTACTTC	14	TRBV28	TRBJ2-7	TRBD2	-
CASSQAPTGSTPLHF	TGTGCCAGCAGCCAAGCGCCCACAGGGAGTACACCCCTCCACTTT	15	TRBV14	TRBJ1-6	-	many
CASSQEKSAGQEAKNIQYF	TGCGCCAGCAGCCAAGAGAAGAGTGCGGGACAGGAAGCCAAAAACATTCAGTACTTC	19	TRBV4-1	TRBJ2-4	TRBD1	-
CASSFQVGTEAFF	TGTGCCAGCAGCTTTCAAGTGGGCACTGAAGCTTTCTTT	13	TRBV11-1	TRBJ1-1	-	many
CASSYPLTSLNRTDTQYF	TGTGCCAGCAGTTACCCGCTGACTAGCCTAAACCGCACAGATACGCAGTATTTT	18	TRBV6-2/TRBV6-3	TRBJ2-3	TRBD2	many
CASSYGPGPRVQYF	TGTGCCAGCAGTTACGGACCGGGACCCCGCGTTCAGTACTTC	14	TRBV6-2/TRBV6-3	TRBJ2-4	-	many
CASSPDRTSSYEQYF	TGCGCCAGCAGCCCGGACAGGACGTCGTCCTACGAGCAGTACTTC	15	TRBV4-1	TRBJ2-7	TRBD1	many
CASSRQGYNSPLHF	TGTGCCAGTAGCCGACAGGGGTATAATTCACCCCTCCACTTT	14	TRBV19	TRBJ1-6	TRBD1	many
CASEDYLSYNSPLHF	TGTGCCAGCGAGGACTACCTCTCCTATAATTCACCCCTCCACTTT	15	TRBV28	TRBJ1-6	-	many
CASTIKGFGGTEAFF	TGTGCCAGCACCATCAAGGGGTTTGGAGGCACTGAAGCTTTCTTT	15	TRBV12-3/TRBV12-4	TRBJ1-1	-	many
CSVRVNTGELFF	TGCAGCGTCCGGGTTAACACCGGGGAGCTGTTTTTT	12	TRBV29-1	TRBJ2-2	-	few
CASSSGLARIRETQYF	TGTGCCAGCAGCTCGGGACTAGCGAGAATCCGGGAGACCCAGTACTTC	16	TRBV7-2	TRBJ2-5	TRBD2	-
CASSLWTGMGYQETQYF	TGTGCCAGCAGCCTTTGGACAGGGATGGGGTACCAAGAGACCCAGTACTTC	17	TRBV5-5	TRBJ2-5	TRBD1	many
CASRRNDNLNTEAFF	TGTGCCAGCAGGAGAAACGATAACCTGAACACTGAAGCTTTCTTT	15	TRBV2	TRBJ1-1	-	-
CASSFGFRQYF	TGTGCCAGCAGTTTTGGCTTCCGCCAGTACTTC	11	TRBV28	TRBJ2-7	-	many
CASSLVRGRVNEQYF	TGTGCCAGCAGCTTAGTCCGCGGCAGGGTTAACGAGCAGTACTTC	15	TRBV7-2	TRBJ2-7	-	-